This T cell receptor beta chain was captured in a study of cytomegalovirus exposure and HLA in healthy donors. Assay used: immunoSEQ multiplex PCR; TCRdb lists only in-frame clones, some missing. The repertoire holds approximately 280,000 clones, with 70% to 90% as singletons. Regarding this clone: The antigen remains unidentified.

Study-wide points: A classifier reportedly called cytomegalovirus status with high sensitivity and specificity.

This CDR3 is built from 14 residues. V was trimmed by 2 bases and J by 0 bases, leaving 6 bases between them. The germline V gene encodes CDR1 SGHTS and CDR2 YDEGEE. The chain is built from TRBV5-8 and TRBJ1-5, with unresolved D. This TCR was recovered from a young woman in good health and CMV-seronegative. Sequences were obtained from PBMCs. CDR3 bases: TGTGCCAGCAGCTTAGTCTATAGCAATCAGCCCCAGCATTTT. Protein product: CASSLVYSNQPQHF.